This TCR beta chain is from a study of identical twins. Whole-study findings and limits: Cord blood's abundant beta clonotypes had fewer insertions, unlike memory repertoires. A cross-sectional statistical analysis, not follow-up of the same donors, supported the conclusions. Twin pairs had excess sharing that was weaker in beta out-of-frame sequences.

Concerning this clonotype: Its antigen is still unknown.

The germline CDR1 and CDR2 sequences are SGHRS and YFSETQ. Trimming stripped 0 bases from V and 8 bases from J, with 15 bases between. The CDR3 is 14 amino acids. cDNA molecules carried unique molecular identifiers, and template switching added a universal primer site. Each CDR3 protein is one row after TCRdb ran MiXCR on the 5' RACE reads. The table records 1,800,000 or so distinct CDR3 sequences, less than 35% of them present only once. The source is a newborn girl in good health. The chain links TRBV5-1 to TRBJ2-7, with a possible D match to TRBD2 (6 bases). Sequencing input: cord blood. CDR3 amino acids: CASSLGLGFAKQYF. The CDR3 DNA follows: TGCGCCAGCAGCTTGGGACTAGGATTCGCCAAGCAGTACTTC.